Presented here are 14 T cell receptor beta chains from one specimen sequenced in a study of shared clonotypes between healthy human individuals. Sequencing was performed with immunoSEQ multiplex PCR; in TCRdb, only in-frame clones are kept and a portion is missing. Of nearly 500,000 clones in the sample, 76% are singletons; the top ten hold about an eighth. Material: PBMCs. These receptors were collected from a woman aged 35 to 49 in good health. Some clones in this sample may be carry-over from other donors' samples.

CDR3 in amino acids: CASSLAGRRETQYF. CDR3 nucleotides: TGTGCCAGCAGCTTAGCCGGGAGGAGAGAGACCCAGTACTTC. The chain uses TRBV7-2 and TRBJ2-5, with 7 bases matching TRBD2. V shed 0 bases, J shed 4 bases, and the junction held 2 bases outside the gene matches. The CDR3 runs 14 residues. Germline V CDR1 and CDR2: SGHTA, FQGNSA.

This clone was observed many times. The chain couples TRBV7-3 to TRBJ2-1, with TRBD2 matching 8 bases. The ends lost 5 bases at V and 0 bases at J; junction bases unmatched: 3. The germline V gene encodes CDR1 SGHTA and CDR2 FQGTGA. CDR3 length equals 15 residues. The CDR3 DNA reads TGTGCCAGCAGCGAGAGCGGGAGCTCCTACAATGAGCAGTTCTTC. It codes for CASSESGSSYNEQFF.

A remark on this clone: A far larger clone is a single base away, which makes a read error likely. The V call is TRBV5-1, the J call TRBJ2-1, with a possible D match to TRBD2 (6 bases). CDR1 is SGHRS and CDR2 is YFSETQ in the germline V gene. The CDR3 length is 15 residues. The V end lost 0 bases, the J end lost 8 bases, and 15 bases lay between the germline ends. In nucleotides, the CDR3 is TGCGCCAGCAGCTTGGGGCTAGCGTCCCCCGATGAGCAGTTCTTC. Amino acid sequence: CASSLGLASPDEQFF.

The rearrangement links TRBV9 to TRBJ2-7; tentatively, D is TRBD2 (5 bases). The CDR3 has 15 residues. Trimming shortened V by 1 base and J by 6 bases, and 17 bases separated the two germline ends. Germline values: CDR1 SGDLS, CDR2 YYNGEE. The CDR3 spells CASSVSPNLRAEQYF. The CDR3 DNA reads TGTGCCAGCAGCGTAAGCCCGAATTTGAGGGCCGAGCAGTACTTC. The full variable domain, rest sourced from reference TRBV9 and TRBJ2-7, is DSGVTQTPKHLITATGQRVTLRCSPRSGDLSVYWYQQSLDQGLQFLIQYYNGEERAKGNILERFSAQQFPDLHSELNLSSLELGDSALYFCASSVSPNLRAEQYFGPGTRLTVT.

The V call is TRBV7-3, the J call TRBJ2-7; weak D call: TRBD1 (6 bases). The V and J ends lost 3 bases and 2 bases respectively, with 14 bases between them. Looked up from germline, CDR1 is SGHTA and CDR2 is FQGTGA. This CDR3 has 15 residues. DNA for the CDR3: TGTGCCAGCAGCTTCCCGGGACACCCTACCTACGAGCAGTACTTC. This gives the protein CASSFPGHPTYEQYF.

The chain couples TRBV7-3 to TRBJ2-1, with D possibly being TRBD2 (6 bases). Germline loops: CDR1 SGHTA, CDR2 FQGTGA. There are 15 residues in the CDR3. The V end lost 1 base, the J end lost 8 bases, and 15 bases lay between the germline ends. CDR3 DNA: TGTGCCAGCAGCTTAAATCTAGCGACCATCGATGAGCAGTTCTTC. It specifies CASSLNLATIDEQFF.

V is TRBV7-6 and J is TRBJ1-1, with D hard to call. Trimming removed 5 bases from V and 7 bases from J, with 14 bases in between. This CDR3 region has 13 residues. Germline loops: CDR1 SGHVS, CDR2 FNYEAQ. This chain's CDR3 is CASSLGRQSEAFF. For the CDR3, the DNA is TGTGCCAGCAGCCTCGGGCGCCAGAGTGAAGCTTTCTTT.

V gene TRBV30 combines with J gene TRBJ2-1; D is ambiguous. The CDR3 length is 13 residues. Germline CDR1 is GTSNPN and CDR2 is SVGIG (reference sequence). With 2 bases removed from V and 4 bases from J, the gap between germline ends came to 9 bases. This CDR3 is CAWSPAVYNEQFF. Written as DNA, the CDR3 is TGTGCCTGGAGTCCCGCTGTTTACAATGAGCAGTTCTTC.

This sequence joins TRBV6-1 and TRBJ2-5; possibly TRBD1 for D (6 bases). Germline loops: CDR1 MNHNS, CDR2 SASEGT. The V gene lost 2 bases and the J gene lost 2 bases, with 12 bases spanning the gap. This CDR3 has 15 residues. The CDR3 region is CASSERVQGQETQYF. DNA of the CDR3: TGTGCCAGCAGTGAAAGGGTCCAGGGGCAAGAGACCCAGTACTTC.

About this clone: A far bigger clonotype differs at one base, so this is likely a read error. The rearrangement joins TRBV7-3 to TRBJ1-1; D is uncertain. CDR1 and CDR2 (germline): SGHTA, FQGTGA. This CDR3 has 13 residues. CDR3: CANSSPYSTEAFF. The CDR3 coding sequence is TGTGCCAACAGCTCGCCCTACAGCACTGAAGCTTTCTTT.

The J gene is TRBJ2-7, the V gene TRBV4-3; 8 nucleotides agree with TRBD1. The CDR3 has 14 amino acids. The germline V gene encodes CDR1 LGHNA and CDR2 YSLEER. Trimming removed 4 bases from V and 3 bases from J; junction bases left unmatched: 5. This CDR3 reads CASSPRQGIYEQYF. CDR3 sequence (DNA): TGCGCCAGCAGCCCCCGACAGGGGATCTACGAGCAGTACTTC.

J is TRBJ2-2 and V is TRBV2, with D tentatively TRBD2 (6 bases). In germline, CDR1 is SNHLY, CDR2 FYNNEI. The CDR3 consists of 15 residues. The germline V and J ends were trimmed by 6 bases and 1 base, with 12 bases remaining between them. The CDR3 protein is CASRSAGRNTGELFF. CDR3 coding DNA: TGTGCCAGCAGATCCGCGGGAAGGAACACCGGGGAGCTGTTTTTT.

The gene calls are TRBV2 and TRBJ2-7; D may be TRBD1 (7 bases). This CDR3 comprises 15 residues. V was shortened by 8 bases and J by 4 bases, with 21 bases between the two germline ends. The germline V gene has CDR1 SNHLY and CDR2 FYNNEI. The CDR3 bases are TGTGCCAGCGCAACATCGACAGGGCGGGATTACGAGCAGTACTTC. Encoded protein: CASATSTGRDYEQYF.

The rearrangement joins TRBV4-1 to TRBJ2-7; 7 bases line up with TRBD1. The junction had 8 bases not matched to a gene; V was cut back by 6 bases and J by 3 bases. The CDR3 covers 14 residues. Germline assignment: CDR1 MGHRA and CDR2 YSYEKL. CDR3 in DNA: TGCGCCAGCAGGCAACAGGGGTCCGGCTACGAGCAGTACTTC. Protein: CASRQQGSGYEQYF.